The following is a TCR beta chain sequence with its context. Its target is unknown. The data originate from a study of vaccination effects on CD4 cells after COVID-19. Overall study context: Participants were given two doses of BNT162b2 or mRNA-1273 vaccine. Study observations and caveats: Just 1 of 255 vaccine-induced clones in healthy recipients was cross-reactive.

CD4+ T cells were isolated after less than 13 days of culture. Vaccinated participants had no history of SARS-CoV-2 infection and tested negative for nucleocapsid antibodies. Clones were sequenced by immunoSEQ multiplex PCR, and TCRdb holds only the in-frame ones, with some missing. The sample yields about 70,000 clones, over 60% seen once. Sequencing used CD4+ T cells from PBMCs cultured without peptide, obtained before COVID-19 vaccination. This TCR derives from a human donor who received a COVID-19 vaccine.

As DNA, the CDR3 is TGTGCCAGCAGCTTCATGGCGGGGACCAGCGGGGTATACAATGAGCAGTTCTTC. Residues: CASSFMAGTSGVYNEQFF. The chain employs TRBV11-2 and TRBJ2-1; TRBD2 matches at 7 bases. CDR1 and CDR2 from the germline V gene are SGHAT and FQNNGV. This CDR3 is built from 18 residues. J gave up 4 bases and V 3 bases, and 15 bases lay outside the gene matches.